This passage covers 5 T cell receptor beta chains from one sample sequenced in a study of blood T cell repertoires in COVID-19. Libraries were prepared by immunoSEQ multiplex PCR; TCRdb keeps only in-frame clonotypes and omits some of them. The sample lists some 290,000 clones; roughly 93% were seen once. The sequencing input was PBMCs or T cells enriched from blood (not recorded which). The receptors stem from a woman aged 40 to 55 with acute COVID-19.

This chain uses TRBV5-6 with TRBJ2-4, with D tentatively TRBD2 (7 bases). The CDR3 runs to 14 residues. V was trimmed by 6 bases and J by 7 bases, leaving 17 bases between them. CDR1 SGHDT and CDR2 YYEEEE come from the germline V gene. CDR3 loop: CASNLKGGGNIQYF. The CDR3 DNA is TGTGCCAGCAACCTAAAGGGGGGAGGGAACATTCAGTACTTC.

The CDR3 DNA reads TGCAGCGTCGGCTTGGGAGACACCATATATTTT. It is translated as CSVGLGDTIYF. The rearrangement links TRBV29-1 to TRBJ1-3; no firm D call. CDR1 is SQVTM, CDR2 ANQGSEA, per germline. This CDR3 spans 11 amino acids. Trimming cost V 6 bases and J 8 bases, with 11 bases left between them.

This chain connects TRBV2 to TRBJ1-5; possibly TRBD1 for D (5 bases). The CDR3 has 15 amino acids. V shed 0 bases and J shed 1 base, with 7 bases lying between them. Per the germline V gene, CDR1 is SNHLY and CDR2 is FYNNEI. Here the CDR3 DNA reads TGTGCCAGCAGTGAAGCGCCAGGGAGCAATCAGCCCCAGCATTTT. This codes for CASSEAPGSNQPQHF.

As for this clone: Other DNA sequences from this sample encode an identical CDR3 as well. The CDR3 loop is CAWSVPGGNEKLFF. CDR3 nucleotide sequence: TGTGCCTGGAGTGTCCCAGGGGGCAATGAAAAACTGTTTTTT. V and J are TRBV30 and TRBJ1-4; 8 bases match TRBD1. Trimming took 0 bases from V and 5 from J; bases not matched to a gene: 2. This CDR3 comprises 14 residues. Germline values: CDR1 GTSNPN, CDR2 SVGIG (reference sequence).

The rearrangement uses TRBV11-3 and TRBJ2-1, with D possibly matching TRBD1 (5 bases). CDR1 and CDR2 from the germline V gene are SGHNT and YENEEA. There are 15 residues in the CDR3. Trimming left V 1 base short and J 5 bases short, with 12 bases between. DNA of the CDR3: TGTGCCAGCAGCTTAGGTCAGGGATCCGACAATGAGCAGTTCTTC. Translating gives CASSLGQGSDNEQFF. The full variable domain, completed using reference TRBV11-3 and TRBJ2-1, is EAGVVQSPRYKIIEKKQPVAFWCNPISGHNTLYWYLQNLGQGPELLIRYENEEAVDDSQLPKDRFSAERLKGVDSTLKIQPAELGDSAVYLCASSLGQGSDNEQFFGPGTRLTVL.